This T cell receptor beta chain comes out of a study of shared clonotypes between healthy human individuals. Overall study findings and caveats: It was expected that sequencing depth would affect clonotype sharing among donors.

In the naive CD8 group, cells lacked CD45RO and were positively selected for CCR7, so terminally differentiated effector memory CD45RA+ cells were left out. With respect to this clone: Its antigen is still unknown.

Trimming took 3 bases from V and 4 from J, leaving 17 bases between them. In germline, CDR1 is MNHEY, CDR2 SMNVEV (reference sequence). The CDR3 extends over 16 amino acids. Clones were read by immunoSEQ multiplex PCR, and TCRdb kept only the in-frame ones, dropping some. Of under 2,000,000 clones in the sample, over 85% were seen once. The V gene is TRBV27, the J gene TRBJ2-3; tentative D call: TRBD2 (5 bases). The TCR originated in a man aged 18-30 years in good health. Sequenced material: naive CD8+ T cells sorted from blood. The CDR3 DNA follows: TGTGCCAGCAGTTTCCTTCTCCCCCTAGCCGCAGATACGCAGTATTTT. Its protein product is CASSFLLPLAADTQYF.